This TCR beta chain was identified during a study of T cell repertoires in cytomegalovirus infection. Study-level information: Both CMV infection and a matching HLA type were indicated by public TCR beta signatures.

Only a few counts were recorded for this clonotype. The antigen is not known. Study-wide results and caveats: In two of eight donors, the top clonotype was HLA-C-restricted CMV-specific.

TCRdb redid the calling of the reads with MiXCR, one entry per CDR3 protein. This table holds 80,000 or so distinct CDR3 sequences, roughly 39% found once. V was clipped by 6 bases and J by 1 base; unmatched bases: 3. The CDR3 has 13 residues. Germline CDR1 is DFQATT and CDR2 is SNEGSKA (reference sequence). The V gene is TRBV20-1, the J gene TRBJ2-5, with 9 nucleotides matching TRBD2. This clonotype was obtained from a human donor in good health (CMV status not recorded). Some clones in this sample may be carry-over from other donors' samples. The sample consisted of CD8+ T cells from cultured PBMCs, taken from culture after CMV antigen stimulation. CDR3 sequence reads: CSAGTSPQETQYF. The CDR3 DNA reads TGCAGTGCCGGGACTAGCCCCCAAGAGACCCAGTACTTC.